The T cell receptor beta chain described here comes from a study of long-term antiretroviral therapy in people with HIV. Version v3.0 of the immunoSEQ assay was performed at survey level. Produced via immunoSEQ multiplex PCR; TCRdb's table is partial and in-frame only. Here the sample spans about 23,000 clones, 65% to 85% being singletons. Only one count was recorded for this clone. This CDR3 has 15 residues. CDR1 is LGHNA, CDR2 YSLEER, per germline. Trimming at V came to 2 bases and at J to 7 bases, leaving 6 bases not matched to a gene. The receptor was isolated from a man aged 30 to 39 with HIV. The rearrangement links TRBV4-3 to TRBJ2-7, with TRBD1 matching 12 bases. The material was unsorted PBMCs, obtained 1.5 years after starting antiretroviral therapy. The DNA of the CDR3 is TGCGCCAGCAGCCAACGGGACAGGGGGCTCGGGGAGCAGTACTTC. Residues: CASSQRDRGLGEQYF.